A single sample is the source of the 21 T cell receptor beta chains below, sequenced in a study of regulatory T cells in long-lasting Graves disease. Time point indicated: newly diagnosed GD, antithyroid drugs for less than 3 months. TCR sequences were obtained from RNA taken from PBMCs. The TCR beta library used iRepertoire HTBI primers with Arm-PCR amplification of CDR3. MiXCR, run by TCRdb on the multiplex PCR reads, gives a single entry per CDR3 protein. Here the sample spans a few hundred thousand distinct CDR3 sequences, roughly 21% being singletons. The sample here was peripheral blood mononuclear cells (PBMCs), taken at new diagnosis, from a patient treated with antithyroid drugs. These receptors were taken from a female donor with Graves disease.

The chain combines TRBV24-1 with TRBJ2-5; 9 bases are a match to TRBD1. Trimming cost V 2 bases and J 2 bases; bases outside gene matches: 5. Germline assignment: CDR1 KGHDR and CDR2 SFDVKD. CDR3 length: 16 amino acids. The CDR3 DNA sequence: TGTGCCACCAGTGATTCCTACGGGACAGGGCAAGAGACCCAGTACTTC. Its translation is CATSDSYGTGQETQYF.

Ten or more counts support this clonotype. The genes are TRBV5-1 and TRBJ2-1; the D gene is possibly TRBD2 (6 bases). The CDR3 is 16 amino acids. Trimming pared 0 bases from V and 6 bases from J, leaving 16 bases between. The germline V gene encodes CDR1 SGHRS and CDR2 YFSETQ. The CDR3 sequence: CASSLAGADSTNEQFF. DNA of the CDR3: TGCGCCAGCAGCTTGGCGGGAGCGGACTCTACCAATGAGCAGTTCTTC.

This chain uses TRBV9 with TRBJ2-5; a possible D gene is TRBD2 (5 bases). V dropped 0 bases and J dropped 4 bases, with 10 bases sitting between them. This CDR3 has 14 amino acids. The germline CDR1 and CDR2 sequences are SGDLS and YYNGEE. The CDR3 region is CASSVVPGVETQYF. DNA for the CDR3: TGTGCCAGCAGCGTAGTTCCCGGGGTAGAGACCCAGTACTTC. The whole variable domain, filled in from reference TRBV9 and TRBJ2-5, reads DSGVTQTPKHLITATGQRVTLRCSPRSGDLSVYWYQQSLDQGLQFLIQYYNGEERAKGNILERFSAQQFPDLHSELNLSSLELGDSALYFCASSVVPGVETQYFGPGTRLLVL.

This clonotype came up a few times. CDR3 in amino acids: CASKSGGEETQYF. Here the CDR3 DNA reads TGTGCCAGCAAGTCAGGGGGGGAAGAGACCCAGTACTTC. V is TRBV6-1 and J is TRBJ2-5; tentatively, D is TRBD1 or TRBD2 (7 bases each). This CDR3 spans 13 amino acids. Germline loops: CDR1 MNHNS, CDR2 SASEGT. V was shortened by 7 bases and J by 3 bases, with 12 bases between the two germline ends.

This clonotype was detected only once. A read error may be the cause here, since a much bigger clone is one base away. This rearrangement joins TRBV6-2 or TRBV6-3 to TRBJ2-5; TRBD1 agrees at 7 bases. CDR1 MNHEY and CDR2 SVGEGT come from the germline V gene. This CDR3 has 15 amino acids. Trimming at V came to 4 bases and at J to 7 bases, leaving 12 bases not matched to a gene. The CDR3 region is CASSSRQGPVGTQYF. CDR3 DNA sequence: TGTGCCAGCAGTTCGAGACAGGGCCCCGTGGGGACCCAGTACTTC.

The chain is built from TRBV5-4 and TRBJ2-2; TRBD1 matches 11 bases. With 4 bases clipped from V and 5 bases from J, the junction kept 7 bases outside the gene matches. Looked up from germline, CDR1 is SGHNT and CDR2 is YYREEE (reference sequence). This CDR3 is built from 16 residues. The CDR3 DNA reads as TGTGCCAGCAGCAATCCCGGGACAGGGGGGACCGGGGAGCTGTTTTTT. Amino acids: CASSNPGTGGTGELFF.

Comments on this clonotype: The germline gene is not matched at one end of the junction; a read error may be the cause. The chain links TRBV2 to TRBJ2-1, with D possibly being TRBD1 or TRBD2 (5 bases each). CDR1 is SNHLY and CDR2 is FYNNEI in the germline V gene. This CDR3 comprises 15 residues. Written as DNA, the CDR3 is TGTGTCAGCCGGGACGTCCGACGTTCCTACAATGAGCAGTTCTTC. The encoded protein is CVSRDVRRSYNEQFF. The full variable domain, rest sourced from reference TRBV2 and TRBJ2-1, is EPEVTQTPSHQVTQMGQEVILRCVPISNHLYFYWYRQILGQKVEFLVSFYNNEISEKSEIFDDQFSVERPDGSNFTLKIRSTKLEDSAMYFCVSRDVRRSYNEQFFGPGTRLTVL.

The chain is built from TRBV2 and TRBJ2-7; 10 bases map to TRBD1. Losses at the gene ends were 6 bases for V and 6 bases for J; bases not matched to a gene: 5. The germline gives CDR1 SNHLY, CDR2 FYNNEI. The CDR3 runs 13 residues. CDR3 residues: CASRSGTGAEQYF. CDR3 sequence (DNA): TGTGCCAGCAGGTCCGGGACAGGGGCCGAGCAGTACTTC.

A word on this clonotype: It differs at one base from a far larger clone, so likely a read error. The gene calls are TRBV11-2 and TRBJ2-1; 10 bases are shared with TRBD1. This CDR3 has 14 amino acids. V lost 6 bases, J lost 10 bases, and 9 bases stayed unmatched. CDR1 is SGHAT, CDR2 FQNNGV, per germline. The CDR3: CASSPGTGVYEQFF. CDR3 sequence (DNA): TGTGCCAGCAGTCCCGGGACAGGGGTGTACGAGCAGTTCTTC.

The table lists this clonotype with many counts. This chain joins TRBV10-3 and TRBJ2-6; no definite D call. The CDR3 has 17 amino acids. Looked up from germline, CDR1 is ENHRY and CDR2 is SYGVKD. Trimming took off 3 bases at V and 0 bases at J, with 12 bases between the two ends. The DNA for the CDR3 is TGTGCCATCAGTGAAAAGGGTTTAGGCTCTGGGGCCAACGTCCTGACTTTC. This sequence encodes CAISEKGLGSGANVLTF.

The sample holds many counts of this clonotype. The CDR3 DNA reads as TGCAGTGCTAGGCCGACTAGCGGGAGGGGCAATGAGCAGTTCTTC. Translated: CSARPTSGRGNEQFF. V is TRBV20-1 and J is TRBJ2-1, with 14 bases identical to TRBD2. V lost 3 bases, J lost 6 bases, and 4 bases stayed unmatched. This CDR3 has 15 amino acids. The germline CDR1 and CDR2 sequences are DFQATT and SNEGSKA (reference sequence).

This clonotype was seen a few times. The V and J genes are TRBV7-9 and TRBJ1-5; D possibly corresponds to TRBD1 (6 bases). Trimming removed 6 bases from V and 7 bases from J, with 16 bases in between. The CDR3 length is 14 residues. CDR1 is SEHNR and CDR2 is FQNEAQ in the germline V gene (reference sequence). CDR3 residues: CASSPLEGEQPQHF. The CDR3 region has the DNA TGTGCCAGCAGTCCACTGGAGGGGGAGCAGCCCCAGCATTTT.

This clonotype was seen many times. This chain connects TRBV5-6 to TRBJ2-3; no definite D call. CDR1 SGHDT and CDR2 YYEEEE come from the germline V gene. Trimming shortened V by 3 bases and J by 4 bases, and 15 bases separated the two germline ends. The CDR3 totals 15 residues. CDR3 sequence reads: CASSSSIGVADTQYF. In DNA form, the CDR3 reads TGTGCCAGCAGCTCCTCGATTGGGGTAGCAGATACGCAGTATTTT.

The table lists this clonotype with many counts. The chain combines TRBV11-2 with TRBJ2-5; D could derive from TRBD1 or TRBD2 (5 bases each). This CDR3 comprises 12 residues. CDR1 and CDR2 (germline): SGHAT, FQNNGV. Trimming shortened V by 7 bases and J by 4 bases, and 10 bases separated the two germline ends. This CDR3 reads CASTAGRETQYF. The DNA for the CDR3 is TGTGCCAGCACCGCAGGGAGAGAGACCCAGTACTTC. Drawing the rest from reference TRBV11-2 and TRBJ2-5, the complete variable domain is EAGVAQSPRYKIIEKRQSVAFWCNPISGHATLYWYQQILGQGPKLLIQFQNNGVVDDSQLPKDRFSAERLKGVDSTLKIQPAKLEDSAVYLCASTAGRETQYFGPGTRLLVL.

This clonotype was counted many times. The chain combines TRBV7-2 with TRBJ1-5; maybe TRBD1 (5 bases). Germline V gene data show CDR1 as SGHTA and CDR2 as FQGNSA. Trimming took off 2 bases at V and 5 bases at J, with 10 bases between the two ends. The CDR3 loop spans 14 amino acids. The DNA for the CDR3 is TGTGCCAGCAGCTTACTAGGGGCGGATCAGCCCCAGCATTTT. It codes for CASSLLGADQPQHF.

This clonotype was counted ten times or more. CDR3 nucleotide sequence: TGTGCCAGCTCACTTCGGGGACAGATTGATAATTCACCCCTCCACTTT. Encoded protein: CASSLRGQIDNSPLHF. The genes are TRBV18 and TRBJ1-6; 7 nucleotides line up with TRBD1. J lost 5 bases, V lost 4 bases, and 8 bases had no gene match. Germline lookup yields CDR1 KGHSH and CDR2 LQKENI. The CDR3 sequence is 16 residues long.

This clonotype was counted ten times or more. The V gene is TRBV5-1, the J gene TRBJ2-2; D is possibly TRBD1 (6 bases). There are 14 residues in the CDR3. Deletions cut 5 bases from V and 1 base from J, with 9 bases between. Germline-derived CDR1 and CDR2 are SGHRS and YFSETQ. CDR3 sequence reads: CASRQGQNTGELFF. The CDR3 bases are TGCGCCAGCAGGCAGGGGCAGAACACCGGGGAGCTGTTTTTT.

This clonotype has only a few counts. A far bigger clonotype differs at one base, so this is likely a read error. The chain couples TRBV12-3 or TRBV12-4 to TRBJ2-5; D call uncertain. CDR3 size: 16 residues. The CDR3 DNA follows: TGTGCCAGCAGTCCGCGGACCCTTATGGGCGACAATGAGCAGCTCTTC. Translating gives CASSPRTLMGDNEQLF.

This sequence joins TRBV28 and TRBJ1-4; 8 nucleotides agree with TRBD1. This CDR3 contains 12 residues. The ends lost 6 bases at V and 14 bases at J; junction bases unmatched: 8. Germline values: CDR1 MDHEN, CDR2 SYDVKM. CDR3 region: CASSLRTGRLFF. CDR3 coding DNA: TGTGCCAGCAGCCTTAGGACAGGGCGGCTGTTTTTT.

This clonotype was detected ten times or more. A junction boundary mismatches the germline segment, possibly from a read error. This sequence joins TRBV27 and TRBJ1-1, with 8 bases aligning to TRBD1. This CDR3 has 15 amino acids. From germline, CDR1 is MNHEY and CDR2 SMNVEV (reference sequence). The CDR3 DNA follows: TGTGCCAGCAGTGTATCACCAGGGGGCCTAACGGCAGCTTTCTTT. Encoded protein: CASSVSPGGLTAAFF.

In its sample, this clonotype was seen a few times. The V call is TRBV7-9, the J call TRBJ2-7; a weak D match, TRBD1 (5 bases). The CDR3 is 14 residues long. Trimming took off 1 base at V and 4 bases at J, with 11 bases between the two ends. Germline-derived CDR1 and CDR2 are SEHNR and FQNEAQ (reference sequence). The CDR3: CASSLVGPGYEQYF. The DNA for the CDR3 is TGTGCCAGCAGCTTAGTGGGGCCCGGTTACGAGCAGTACTTC. Looking up the rest from reference TRBV7-9 and TRBJ2-7 gives the full variable domain: DTGVSQNPRHKITKRGQNVTFRCDPISEHNRLYWYRQTLGQGPEFLTYFQNEAQLEKSRLLSDRFSAERPKGSFSTLEIQRTEQGDSAMYLCASSLVGPGYEQYFGPGTRLTVT.